Shown below are 27 T cell receptor beta chains from a single sample sequenced in a study of cytomegalovirus exposure and HLA in healthy donors. The study ran its PCR with 60 Vbeta and 13 Jbeta primers. The assay was immunoSEQ multiplex PCR, and TCRdb's table has in-frame clones only and misses some. The sample contains about 160,000 clones, roughly 76% of which appear only once. The specimen was PBMCs. These receptors all come from a man in his fifties or sixties in good health and CMV-seronegative.

The V and J genes are TRBV29-1 and TRBJ1-4; possible D gene TRBD1, 6 bases. The CDR3 contains 14 residues. Germline V lookup: CDR1 SQVTM, CDR2 ANQGSEA. V lost 7 bases and J lost 14, with 26 bases in between. Here the CDR3 reads CSGQTDRPSMGLFF. The CDR3, as DNA: TGCAGCGGACAAACCGACAGGCCCAGCATGGGTCTGTTTTTT.

V and J are TRBV7-9 and TRBJ1-5, with TRBD1 as a possible D gene (5 bases). The V end was cut by 0 bases, the J end by 4 bases, with 7 bases between. Germline-derived CDR1 and CDR2 are SEHNR and FQNEAQ (reference sequence). CDR3 length: 14 residues. The CDR3 DNA follows: TGTGCCAGCAGCTTAGCGTCAGGGAATCAGCCCCAGCATTTT. This encodes CASSLASGNQPQHF.

The rearrangement links TRBV5-8 to TRBJ1-4; 8 nucleotides align to TRBD1. CDR3 length: 15 residues. CDR1 is SGHTS, CDR2 YDEGEE, per germline. J lost 7 bases, V lost 4 bases, and 9 bases had no gene match. This CDR3 reads CASSGGQGGGEKLFF. The CDR3 DNA sequence: TGTGCCAGCAGCGGAGGACAGGGCGGCGGTGAAAAACTGTTTTTT.

This clone appeared a few times. The chain employs TRBV19 and TRBJ1-5; possible D gene TRBD1, 6 bases. Germline V gene lookup returns CDR1 LNHDA and CDR2 SQIVND (reference sequence). This CDR3 has 14 residues. V lost 3 bases to trimming and J lost 6 bases, with 12 bases between them. The CDR3 DNA is TGTGCCAGTAGTATCACAGGGCTGAGTCAGCCCCAGCATTTT. Translated: CASSITGLSQPQHF.

This chain joins TRBV29-1 and TRBJ2-2; 9 nucleotides align to TRBD1. In germline, CDR1 is SQVTM, CDR2 ANQGSEA. The CDR3 covers 14 residues. With V trimmed by 1 base and J by 6 bases, 3 bases remained unmatched. This CDR3 is CSVEAGQGAGELFF. DNA for the CDR3: TGCAGCGTTGAAGCGGGACAGGGCGCCGGGGAGCTGTTTTTT.

The CDR3: CASSLARAGGETDTQYF. The DNA for the CDR3 is TGTGCCAGCAGCTTAGCGCGGGCAGGCGGGGAGACAGATACGCAGTATTTT. The chain is built from TRBV7-6 and TRBJ2-3; the D gene is possibly TRBD2 (6 bases). The CDR3 has 17 amino acids. Germline-derived CDR1 and CDR2 are SGHVS and FNYEAQ. Trimming stripped 0 bases from V and 3 bases from J, with 16 bases between.

The chain recombines TRBV28 with TRBJ1-5; TRBD1 agrees at 10 bases. J gave up 6 bases and V 5 bases, and 7 bases lay outside the gene matches. Per germline, CDR1 MDHEN and CDR2 SYDVKM. The CDR3 extends over 15 amino acids. Written as DNA, the CDR3 is TGTGCCAGCAGTCCGCCGGGACAGGGGTTTCAGCCCCAGCATTTT. It codes for CASSPPGQGFQPQHF.

The J gene is TRBJ2-7, the V gene TRBV28; 11 bases agree with TRBD2. The CDR3 is 18 residues long. Trimming took 7 bases from V and 4 from J; bases not matched to a gene: 18. The V gene's germline CDR1 is MDHEN and CDR2 SYDVKM. The CDR3 here is CASIPPPPRLAGYYEQYF. CDR3 DNA sequence: TGTGCCAGCATTCCCCCTCCCCCCCGACTAGCGGGGTATTACGAGCAGTACTTC.

This clone was seen only a few times. The V gene is TRBV7-8, the J gene TRBJ2-7, with D tentatively TRBD2 (7 bases). Trimming took 1 base from V and 5 from J, leaving 9 bases between them. The CDR3 contains 13 residues. Germline V gives CDR1 SGHVS, CDR2 FQNEAQ. CDR3 amino acids: CASSLEGGNEQYF. Written as DNA, the CDR3 is TGTGCCAGCAGCTTAGAGGGGGGGAACGAGCAGTACTTC.

The chain links TRBV28 to TRBJ1-5, with 10 bases that match TRBD1. CDR1 is MDHEN and CDR2 is SYDVKM in the germline V gene. The CDR3 runs to 15 residues. V shed 2 bases, J shed 5 bases, and the junction held 3 bases outside the gene matches. The CDR3 DNA reads as TGTGCCAGCAGTTTACCCGGGACAGGGGATCAGCCCCAGCATTTT. It translates to CASSLPGTGDQPQHF.

CDR3 nucleotide sequence: TGCGCCAGCAGCCGCTACGGACTGGGCGATGAGCAGTTCTTC. Translating it yields CASSRYGLGDEQFF. The chain combines TRBV5-1 with TRBJ2-1, with D possibly matching TRBD2 (5 bases). Trimming took off 4 bases at V and 8 bases at J, with 16 bases between the two ends. The CDR3 covers 14 residues. Per the germline V gene, CDR1 is SGHRS and CDR2 is YFSETQ.

About this clone itself: At one end the junction does not follow the germline gene, possibly because of a read error. CDR3 DNA: TGTGCCACCAGCAGAGATCGCCGGAGGACCTTGGTATTGTTCTTC. Translation: CATSRDRRRTLVLFF. The V and J genes are TRBV15 and TRBJ1-2; D remains ambiguous. This CDR3 is built from 15 residues. Germline CDR1 reads LNHNV; CDR2 reads YYDKDF (reference sequence).

The chain has TRBV28 and TRBJ2-4, with 9 positions matching TRBD2. The length of the CDR3 is 14 residues. After removal of 5 bases from V and 8 bases from J, the junction contained 7 bases not matched to a gene. From germline, CDR1 is MDHEN and CDR2 SYDVKM. The CDR3 spells CASSTRTSADIQYF. The CDR3 DNA follows: TGTGCCAGCAGTACACGGACTAGCGCCGACATTCAGTACTTC.

This sequence joins TRBV7-2 and TRBJ1-3; 10 bases line up with TRBD1. This CDR3 comprises 17 residues. J gave up 0 bases and V 5 bases, and 7 bases lay outside the gene matches. The germline gives CDR1 SGHTA, CDR2 FQGNSA. The DNA of the CDR3 is TGTGCCAGCAGCCCCAGACAGGGGGCCTTCTCTGGAAACACCATATATTTT. Translation gives CASSPRQGAFSGNTIYF.

This clone was recorded once. V gene TRBV2 combines with J gene TRBJ1-5; 7 bases line up with TRBD1. V shed 6 bases and J 0 bases; nucleotides not matched to a gene: 2. Looked up from germline, CDR1 is SNHLY and CDR2 is FYNNEI. This CDR3 region has 14 residues. CDR3 sequence: CASRGTVSNQPQHF. The CDR3 coding sequence is TGTGCCAGCAGGGGGACAGTTAGCAATCAGCCCCAGCATTTT.

The chain has TRBV4-1 and TRBJ2-7, with TRBD1 identical over 12 bases. The CDR3 extends over 18 amino acids. Looked up from germline, CDR1 is MGHRA and CDR2 is YSYEKL. J was trimmed by 4 bases and V by 0 bases; bases with no gene match: 10. CDR3 DNA sequence: TGCGCCAGCAGCCAAGACGGCCCCGGGACAGGGGGCAAGTACGAGCAGTACTTC. This codes for CASSQDGPGTGGKYEQYF.

This chain connects TRBV6-5 to TRBJ1-1, with D perhaps TRBD1 (6 bases). Germline CDR1 MNHEY, CDR2 SVGAGI. The CDR3 contains 15 residues. Trimming left V 8 bases short and J 0 bases short, with 16 bases between. The CDR3 sequence: CASHREVRVNTEAFF. CDR3 bases: TGTGCCAGCCACAGGGAAGTAAGGGTGAACACTGAAGCTTTCTTT.

The chain links TRBV28 to TRBJ2-7, with 8 bases lining up with TRBD1. V gave up 7 bases and J gave up 5 bases; unmatched junction bases: 4. From germline, CDR1 is MDHEN and CDR2 SYDVKM. The CDR3 is made up of 12 amino acids. Written as DNA, the CDR3 is TGTGCCAGCATTGGACAGGGCCACGAGCAGTACTTC. Protein product: CASIGQGHEQYF.

This clone was found a few times. V usage is TRBV7-2 and J usage is TRBJ2-7, with 7 positions matching TRBD1. With 1 base clipped from V and 6 bases from J, the junction kept 9 bases outside the gene matches. The CDR3 extends over 15 amino acids. CDR1 SGHTA and CDR2 FQGNSA come from the germline V gene. In nucleotides, the CDR3 is TGTGCCAGCAGCTTAGACGGGACAGCGAAGCGCGAGCAGTACTTC. Amino acid sequence: CASSLDGTAKREQYF.

The CDR3 sequence: CASSEALAGGPTDTQYF. For the CDR3, the DNA is TGTGCCAGCAGTGAAGCTCTAGCGGGGGGGCCTACAGATACGCAGTATTTT. The chain employs TRBV6-1 and TRBJ2-3, with 12 nucleotides matching TRBD2. The V gene end was trimmed by 0 bases and the J gene end by 3 bases; junction bases not matched to a gene: 4. Germline CDR1 MNHNS, CDR2 SASEGT. The CDR3 length is 17 residues.

This chain links TRBV7-9 with TRBJ2-2, with TRBD1 matching over 11 bases. CDR1 and CDR2 (germline): SEHNR, FQNEAQ (reference sequence). Trimming removed 5 bases from V and 5 bases from J; junction bases left unmatched: 10. The CDR3 has 17 amino acids. The CDR3 sequence is CASSPGGTGGETGELFF. CDR3 DNA sequence: TGTGCCAGCAGCCCGGGAGGGACAGGGGGAGAGACCGGGGAGCTGTTTTTT.

This chain links TRBV28 with TRBJ2-5; TRBD1 matches 10 bases. V lost 6 bases to trimming and J lost 4 bases; unmatched junction nucleotides: 17. Germline assignment: CDR1 MDHEN and CDR2 SYDVKM. CDR3 length equals 18 residues. The CDR3 sequence: CASSRIRDRGGRGETQYF. The CDR3, as DNA: TGTGCCAGCAGCCGCATCCGGGACAGGGGCGGGAGAGGAGAGACCCAGTACTTC. The full variable domain, in which reference TRBV28 and TRBJ2-5 provide the parts outside the CDR3, is DVKVTQSSRYLVKRTGEKVFLECVQDMDHENMFWYRQDPGLGLRLIYFSYDVKMKEKGDIPEGYSVSREKKERFSLILESASTNQTSMYLCASSRIRDRGGRGETQYFGPGTRLLVL.

This rearrangement joins TRBV5-1 to TRBJ2-1, with TRBD2 identical over 13 bases. The CDR3 extends over 14 amino acids. CDR1 SGHRS and CDR2 YFSETQ come from the germline V gene. V lost 1 base and J lost 12; bases outside the gene matches: 4. The CDR3 loop reads CASSLQLAGGPQFF. CDR3 nucleotide sequence: TGCGCCAGCAGCTTGCAACTAGCGGGAGGGCCGCAGTTCTTC.

This clone was seen more than once but under ten times. V and J are TRBV28 and TRBJ2-2; D possibly corresponds to TRBD1 (6 bases). The V and J ends lost 1 base and 3 bases respectively, with 18 bases between them. The CDR3 is 18 amino acids. Looked up from germline, CDR1 is MDHEN and CDR2 is SYDVKM. The DNA of the CDR3 is TGTGCCAGCAGTTTATTTCCAGGGGTGGGGCTGGACACCGGGGAGCTGTTTTTT. Protein product: CASSLFPGVGLDTGELFF.

This clone was observed once. The DNA of the CDR3 is TGTGCCAGCAGTTACTCGGGTAGCGGGGGTGCCTACGAGCAGTACTTC. Protein sequence: CASSYSGSGGAYEQYF. The rearrangement links TRBV6-5 to TRBJ2-7; 9 bases agree with TRBD2. With 0 bases clipped from V and 2 bases from J, the junction kept 5 bases outside the gene matches. The CDR3 length is 16 residues. Germline V gene lookup returns CDR1 MNHEY and CDR2 SVGAGI.

This chain links TRBV6-5 with TRBJ2-5; D call uncertain. Trimming took off 2 bases at V and 2 bases at J, with 6 bases between the two ends. The CDR3 is 13 amino acids. Germline V gives CDR1 MNHEY, CDR2 SVGAGI. The CDR3 sequence: CASSYVQQETQYF. In nucleotides, the CDR3 is TGTGCCAGCAGTTACGTACAGCAAGAGACCCAGTACTTC.

The rearrangement links TRBV2 to TRBJ2-3; tentative D call: TRBD2 (5 bases). From germline, CDR1 is SNHLY and CDR2 FYNNEI. This CDR3 spans 15 amino acids. V was shortened by 3 bases and J by 2 bases, with 12 bases between the two germline ends. The CDR3 DNA is TGTGCCAGCAGTGAGCGAAGCGGTTTCACAGATACGCAGTATTTT. Protein: CASSERSGFTDTQYF.